This TCR beta chain was sequenced in a study of blood T cell repertoires in COVID-19. How the authors handled the data: Amplifying reference gene primers gave estimates of nucleated cell counts. Sequenced by immunoSEQ multiplex PCR; TCRdb stores in-frame clones only, minus some. V and J calls and clone size come straight from that table; D and trimming were deduced from the DNA. The sample contains under 250,000 clones, approximately 83% of which appear only once. The sequence was collected from a woman aged 60 to 75 with acute or convalescent COVID-19. Input material: peripheral blood.

The DNA of the CDR3 is TGTGCCAGCAGCCACTACCGGGACGAGCAGTACTTC. It specifies CASSHYRDEQYF. The V gene is TRBV12-3 or TRBV12-4, the J gene TRBJ2-7; D unresolved. With 6 bases removed from V and 5 bases from J, the gap between germline ends came to 11 bases. There are 12 residues in the CDR3.